Shown below are 19 T cell receptor beta chains from a single sample sequenced in a study of blood T cell repertoires in COVID-19. Sequenced by immunoSEQ multiplex PCR; TCRdb stores in-frame clones only, minus some. Of about 300,000 clones listed, around 87% are singletons. Sequencing was carried out using peripheral blood. Receptors were obtained from a woman aged 40 to 49 who had recovered from COVID-19.

The V call is TRBV2, the J call TRBJ2-3; D might be TRBD1 (6 bases). CDR1 and CDR2 from the germline V gene are SNHLY and FYNNEI. This CDR3 is 17 amino acids long. V was shortened by 8 bases and J by 4 bases, with 25 bases between the two germline ends. CDR3 sequence: CASHRPLSREGADTQYF. Here the CDR3 DNA reads TGTGCCAGCCACCGGCCGCTTAGCCGAGAGGGGGCAGATACGCAGTATTTT.

V gene TRBV5-4 combines with J gene TRBJ2-7; 12 nucleotides match TRBD1. The V gene end was trimmed by 0 bases and the J gene end by 2 bases; junction bases not matched to a gene: 6. The CDR3 loop spans 17 amino acids. Germline CDR1 and CDR2: SGHNT and YYREEE (reference sequence). DNA of the CDR3: TGTGCCAGCAGCTTGGGCGGGACAGGGGGCAGGACCTACGAGCAGTACTTC. Encoded protein: CASSLGGTGGRTYEQYF.

The V call is TRBV29-1, the J call TRBJ1-1; no reliable D call. CDR1 SQVTM and CDR2 ANQGSEA come from the germline V gene. The CDR3 sequence is 14 residues long. V was pared by 7 bases and J by 5 bases, with 20 bases between. CDR3 sequence: CSAEAPIPGTEAFF. Here the CDR3 DNA reads TGCAGCGCTGAGGCCCCAATACCAGGTACTGAAGCTTTCTTT.

The V call is TRBV13, the J call TRBJ2-6, with 10 nucleotides matching TRBD1. The CDR3 sequence is 16 residues long. Trimming removed 8 bases from V and 0 bases from J; junction bases left unmatched: 4. Germline loops: CDR1 PRHDT, CDR2 FYEKMQ (reference sequence). The CDR3 spells CASQGDRGSGANVLTF. The CDR3 DNA reads as TGTGCCAGCCAGGGGGACAGGGGCTCTGGGGCCAACGTCCTGACTTTC.

The chain uses TRBV4-1 and TRBJ2-1; D not certain. The V end was cut by 2 bases, the J end by 0 bases, with 5 bases between. CDR3 length: 14 amino acids. CDR1 MGHRA and CDR2 YSYEKL come from the germline V gene. CDR3 residues: CASSQYSSYNEQFF. The CDR3 DNA sequence: TGCGCCAGCAGCCAATATAGCTCCTACAATGAGCAGTTCTTC.

The chain links TRBV13 to TRBJ1-1; TRBD1 might be the D (5 bases). The CDR3 has 15 amino acids. Germline CDR1 reads PRHDT; CDR2 reads FYEKMQ (reference sequence). V was trimmed by 5 bases and J by 2 bases, leaving 15 bases between them. The CDR3 sequence: CASSPWAGYNTEAFF. In DNA, the CDR3 is TGTGCCAGCAGCCCTTGGGCAGGGTACAACACTGAAGCTTTCTTT.

V and J are TRBV7-8 and TRBJ1-4; 7 bases map to TRBD1. The germline CDR1 and CDR2 sequences are SGHVS and FQNEAQ. CDR3 size: 13 residues. The ends lost 5 bases at V and 8 bases at J; junction bases unmatched: 5. The CDR3 DNA sequence: TGTGCCAGCAGCGGGGCACAGGGGGAAAAACTGTTTTTT. Amino acids: CASSGAQGEKLFF.

The V gene is TRBV19, the J gene TRBJ2-7, with 11 nucleotides matching TRBD2. The CDR3 totals 14 residues. J gave up 4 bases and V 5 bases, and 4 bases lay outside the gene matches. The germline V gene encodes CDR1 LNHDA and CDR2 SQIVND (reference sequence). CDR3 amino acids: CASSSGTSGYEQYF. The CDR3 nucleotides are TGTGCCAGTAGTTCAGGGACTAGCGGTTACGAGCAGTACTTC.

The chain joins TRBV2 to TRBJ1-2; 7 positions match TRBD1. CDR3 size: 14 residues. Germline loops: CDR1 SNHLY, CDR2 FYNNEI. J gave up 4 bases and V 10 bases, and 12 bases lay outside the gene matches. The CDR3 loop is CAIKATGASYGYTF. The CDR3 nucleotides are TGTGCCATCAAAGCAACAGGGGCTTCCTATGGCTACACCTTC.

V gene TRBV5-1 combines with J gene TRBJ1-3, with TRBD1 as a possible D gene (5 bases). V lost 2 bases and J lost 1, with 10 bases in between. The CDR3 is 15 amino acids. The germline V gene encodes CDR1 SGHRS and CDR2 YFSETQ. This CDR3 is CASSFDSPSGNTIYF. CDR3 sequence (DNA): TGCGCCAGCAGCTTCGACAGTCCTTCTGGAAACACCATATATTTT.

This clone was detected a few times. V usage is TRBV3-1 (or the pseudogene TRBV3-2) and J usage is TRBJ2-7; the match to TRBD1 covers 9 bases. V trimming: 7 bases; J trimming: 4 bases; junction bases outside the gene matches: 8. The CDR3 runs 14 residues. In germline, CDR1 is LGHDT, CDR2 YNNKEL (reference sequence). CDR3 coding DNA: TGTGCCAGCACTCCGGGACAGGGTCCGTACGAGCAGTACTTC. Translating gives CASTPGQGPYEQYF.

The chain carries TRBV7-8 and TRBJ1-1; D possibly corresponds to TRBD1 (5 bases). The V end lost 7 bases, the J end lost 0 bases, and 21 bases lay between the germline ends. Germline V lookup: CDR1 SGHVS, CDR2 FQNEAQ. The CDR3 runs to 17 residues. CDR3 DNA: TGTGCCAGCACCCCACCCCAGGCGGGGCCTATGAACACTGAAGCTTTCTTT. This sequence encodes CASTPPQAGPMNTEAFF.

V is TRBV4-1 and J is TRBJ1-3; 7 nucleotides align to TRBD1. CDR3 length: 13 residues. Losses at the gene ends were 5 bases for V and 4 bases for J; bases not matched to a gene: 2. Germline CDR1 reads MGHRA; CDR2 reads YSYEKL. CDR3 DNA sequence: TGCGCCAGCAGCTCAGGGGGGGGAAACACCATATATTTT. Translating gives CASSSGGGNTIYF.

The CDR3 protein is CASSLTGTGEQFF. The CDR3 DNA reads TGTGCCAGCAGCTTAACGGGCACGGGGGAGCAGTTCTTC. The V call is TRBV7-3, the J call TRBJ2-1; tentatively, D is TRBD2 (5 bases). Trimming pared 0 bases from V and 10 bases from J, leaving 10 bases between. CDR3 length equals 13 residues. CDR1 is SGHTA and CDR2 is FQGTGA in the germline V gene. Full variable domain (remainder filled in from reference TRBV7-3 and TRBJ2-1): GAGVSQTPSNKVTEKGKYVELRCDPISGHTALYWYRQSLGQGPEFLIYFQGTGAADDSGLPNDRFFAVRPEGSVSTLKIQRTERGDSAVYLCASSLTGTGEQFFGPGTRLTVL.

Worth noting for this clone: Other DNA variants within this sample encode the same CDR3. The chain links TRBV12-3 or TRBV12-4 to TRBJ1-2; 7 nucleotides align to TRBD1. V gave up 5 bases and J gave up 5 bases; unmatched junction bases: 5. The CDR3 extends over 13 amino acids. CDR3 region: CASSPSGGYGYTF. The CDR3 nucleotides are TGTGCCAGCAGTCCTTCAGGGGGGTATGGCTACACCTTC.

This clone has only a few counts. CDR3 DNA: TGTGCCAGCTCAACCAGTGGCAGGGGAGCCACTGAAGCTTTCTTT. The encoded protein is CASSTSGRGATEAFF. V is TRBV18 and J is TRBJ1-1, with D possibly matching TRBD1 (6 bases). There are 15 residues in the CDR3. Looked up from germline, CDR1 is KGHSH and CDR2 is LQKENI. The V end lost 5 bases, the J end lost 4 bases, and 17 bases lay between the germline ends.

The chain couples TRBV5-1 to TRBJ1-4, with 7 bases that match TRBD1. The CDR3 loop spans 12 amino acids. CDR1 is SGHRS, CDR2 YFSETQ, per germline. The ends lost 0 bases at V and 12 bases at J; junction bases unmatched: 2. This CDR3 reads CASSLGGQQLFF. CDR3 nucleotides: TGCGCCAGCAGCTTGGGGGGACAGCAACTGTTTTTT.

V usage is TRBV27 and J usage is TRBJ2-1; 11 bases agree with TRBD1. Germline lookup yields CDR1 MNHEY and CDR2 SMNVEV (reference sequence). This CDR3 contains 16 residues. V trimming: 5 bases; J trimming: 7 bases; junction bases outside the gene matches: 10. The CDR3, as DNA: TGTGCCAGCAGTGCCTTTGGGACAGGGGGAAGGAATGAGCAGTTCTTC. It translates to CASSAFGTGGRNEQFF.

The chain employs TRBV21-1 and TRBJ1-1; the table's D gene call, TRBD1, was not cross checked with the DNA. TRBV21-1 is a pseudogene. This CDR3 contains 13 residues. This chain's CDR3 is CASSTDKSTEAFF. The CDR3 DNA is TGTGCCAGCAGCACGGACAAATCCACTGAAGCTTTCTTT.